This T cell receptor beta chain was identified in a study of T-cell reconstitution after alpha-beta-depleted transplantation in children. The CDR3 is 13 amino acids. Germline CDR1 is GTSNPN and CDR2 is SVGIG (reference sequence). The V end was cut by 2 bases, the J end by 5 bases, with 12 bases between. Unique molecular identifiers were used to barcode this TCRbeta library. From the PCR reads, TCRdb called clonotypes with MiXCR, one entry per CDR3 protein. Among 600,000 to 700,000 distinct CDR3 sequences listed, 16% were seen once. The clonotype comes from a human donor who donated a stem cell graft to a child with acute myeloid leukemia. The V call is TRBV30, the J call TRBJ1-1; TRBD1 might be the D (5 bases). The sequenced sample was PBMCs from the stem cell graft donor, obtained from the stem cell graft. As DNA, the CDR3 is TGTGCCTGGAGTACAGGAGTAGGGACTGAAGCTTTCTTT. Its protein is CAWSTGVGTEAFF. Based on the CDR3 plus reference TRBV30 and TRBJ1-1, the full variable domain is SQTIHQWPATLVQPVGSPLSLECTVEGTSNPNLYWYRQAAGRGLQLLFYSVGIGQISSEVPQNLSASRPQDRQFILSSKKLLLSDSGFYLCAWSTGVGTEAFFGQGTRLTVV.